What follows are 7 T cell receptor beta chains derived from one specimen sequenced in a study of blood T cell repertoires in COVID-19. Method: immunoSEQ multiplex PCR; TCRdb's copy keeps in-frame clones and lacks some. This table holds fewer than 120,000 clones, over 65% found once. Material for sequencing was peripheral blood. The receptors were sampled from a woman older than 75 with acute or convalescent COVID-19.

A single count supports this clone. The rearrangement uses TRBV9 and TRBJ2-3; D not resolved. V gave up 4 bases and J gave up 8 bases, with 11 bases separating them. CDR3 length: 12 amino acids. Germline V CDR1 and CDR2: SGDLS, YYNGEE. CDR3 in amino acids: CASSTSEATQYF. The CDR3 DNA reads as TGTGCCAGCAGCACCTCTGAGGCTACGCAGTATTTT. Combining the CDR3 with reference TRBV9 and TRBJ2-3 gives the whole variable domain DSGVTQTPKHLITATGQRVTLRCSPRSGDLSVYWYQQSLDQGLQFLIQYYNGEERAKGNILERFSAQQFPDLHSELNLSSLELGDSALYFCASSTSEATQYFGPGTRLTVL.

The chain couples TRBV9 to TRBJ2-1, with TRBD2 matching 7 bases. Germline CDR1 reads SGDLS; CDR2 reads YYNGEE. V was clipped by 4 bases and J by 7 bases; unmatched bases: 11. The CDR3 is 15 amino acids. CDR3 region: CASSPQQARGNEQFF. CDR3 nucleotide sequence: TGTGCCAGCAGCCCCCAGCAGGCGCGGGGGAATGAGCAGTTCTTC.

V usage is TRBV5-8 and J usage is TRBJ1-5; a possible D gene is TRBD1 (5 bases). Germline CDR1 SGHTS, CDR2 YDEGEE. This CDR3 is built from 15 residues. Deletions cut 4 bases from V and 3 bases from J, with 14 bases between. CDR3 DNA sequence: TGTGCCAGCAGCATGGTGAACAGGCCCAATCAGCCCCAGCATTTT. It specifies CASSMVNRPNQPQHF.

This clone occurred once. The V gene is TRBV14, the J gene TRBJ1-5; D is unclear. This CDR3 is 13 amino acids long. V gave up 1 base and J gave up 7 bases, with 8 bases separating them. Germline V gene sequence: CDR1 SGHDN, CDR2 FVKESK. CDR3 DNA: TGTGCCAGCAGCCAAGGGAAGCGGCAGCCCCAGCATTTT. Protein product: CASSQGKRQPQHF.

This clone has a single count. The chain is built from TRBV6-5 and TRBJ2-7; D not resolved. This CDR3 is built from 14 residues. Germline V lookup: CDR1 MNHEY, CDR2 SVGAGI. Trimming took 0 bases from V and 4 from J, leaving 10 bases between them. The CDR3 DNA follows: TGTGCCAGCAGTTACTCTGCCCAACTTTACGAGCAGTACTTC. Residues: CASSYSAQLYEQYF.

The chain couples TRBV5-1 to TRBJ2-3; D is uncertain. The CDR3 consists of 15 residues. The V and J ends lost 0 bases and 6 bases respectively, with 14 bases between them. The germline gives CDR1 SGHRS, CDR2 YFSETQ. CDR3: CASSLVAGTVDTQYF. In DNA form, the CDR3 reads TGCGCCAGCAGCTTGGTCGCAGGAACCGTCGATACGCAGTATTTT.

The chain links TRBV7-8 to TRBJ1-2; D is uncertain. The CDR3 totals 14 residues. The V gene lost 6 bases and the J gene lost 3 bases, with 14 bases spanning the gap. Germline V lookup: CDR1 SGHVS, CDR2 FQNEAQ. CDR3 amino acids: CASSSAASYYGYTF. CDR3 nucleotides: TGTGCCAGCAGTTCCGCGGCCTCTTACTATGGCTACACCTTC. The entire variable domain, with the rest obtained from reference TRBV7-8 and TRBJ1-2, is as follows: GAGVSQSPRYKVAKRGQDVALRCDPISGHVSLFWYQQALGQGPEFLTYFQNEAQLDKSGLPSDRFFAERPEGSVSTLKIQRTQQEDSAVYLCASSSAASYYGYTFGSGTRLTVV.